Listed here is a single T cell receptor (beta chain). Profiling relied on immunoSEQ multiplex PCR, and the TCRdb table lists in-frame clones only, not all of them. The table shows approximately 150,000 clones, with roughly 89% occurring only once. This entry comes from a study of control samples from healthy donors and cancer patients. Germline CDR1 is SQVTM and CDR2 is ANQGSEA. This CDR3 has 12 residues. V lost 6 bases and J 5 bases, leaving 13 bases between the germline ends. The receptor comes from a man under 40 in good health. Sequenced: blood. The rearrangement uses TRBV29-1 and TRBJ2-5; a possible D gene is TRBD1 (6 bases). As DNA, the CDR3 is TGCAGCGTCGCACAGGGTAGGGAGACCCAGTACTTC. Protein product: CSVAQGRETQYF.